These 7 T cell receptor beta chains share one sample of origin, sequenced in a study of T cell repertoires in cytomegalovirus infection. These TCRs' antigens remain unknown. TCRdb ran MiXCR on the reads and lists one entry per CDR3 protein. The data hold more than 20,000 distinct CDR3 sequences, with around 43% observed a single time. The sequenced sample was CD8+ T cells from cultured PBMCs, obtained from culture after CMV antigen stimulation. Receptors originate from a human donor in good health (CMV status not recorded). Some clones in this sample may be carry-over from other donors' samples.

This chain joins TRBV7-2 and TRBJ2-7, with 8 nucleotides matching TRBD2. V was pared by 6 bases and J by 4 bases, with 8 bases of the junction left unmatched. CDR3 length: 14 amino acids. Germline CDR1 and CDR2: SGHTA and FQGNSA. The DNA for the CDR3 is TGTGCCAGCAGTACGGGACTAGGAAAATACGAGCAGTACTTC. It encodes CASSTGLGKYEQYF.

V gene TRBV4-3 combines with J gene TRBJ1-6, with 8 bases aligning to TRBD1. V lost 1 base, J lost 6 bases, and 5 bases stayed unmatched. Germline CDR1 is LGHNA and CDR2 is YSLEER. CDR3 length: 16 residues. The chain's CDR3 is CASSQGGTGPNSPLHF. CDR3 DNA: TGCGCCAGCAGCCAAGGGGGGACAGGCCCTAATTCACCCCTCCACTTT.

This clonotype was seen a single time. The chain is built from TRBV4-3 and TRBJ2-3; D uncertain. The V end lost 0 bases, the J end lost 2 bases, and 12 bases lay between the germline ends. The CDR3 is 16 residues long. Germline V lookup: CDR1 LGHNA, CDR2 YSLEER. The CDR3, as DNA: TGCGCCAGCAGCCAAGACCGAAACGGACCCACAGATACGCAGTATTTT. Its translation: CASSQDRNGPTDTQYF.

In this sample, this clonotype turned up a few times. The chain recombines TRBV7-2 with TRBJ2-7; TRBD2 aligns across 8 bases. There are 17 residues in the CDR3. The junction had 19 bases not matched to a gene; V was cut back by 5 bases and J by 7 bases. The germline V gene has CDR1 SGHTA and CDR2 FQGNSA. Written as DNA, the CDR3 is TGTGCCAGCAGCCTCAGGGGCGATTTAGCGGGAAGGGGGGAGCAGTACTTC. Its translation is CASSLRGDLAGRGEQYF.

CDR3 sequence: CASIRLAGDVNEQFF. The CDR3 coding sequence is TGTGCCAGCATTAGACTAGCGGGGGATGTGAATGAGCAGTTCTTC. The V call is TRBV27, the J call TRBJ2-1, with 12 nucleotides matching TRBD2. This CDR3 spans 15 amino acids. V was pared by 7 bases and J by 7 bases, with 8 bases of the junction left unmatched. Germline assignment: CDR1 MNHEY and CDR2 SMNVEV (reference sequence).

The chain joins TRBV19 to TRBJ2-4, with a weak D call TRBD2 (6 bases). Germline CDR1 LNHDA, CDR2 SQIVND (reference sequence). V was clipped by 8 bases and J by 1 base, with 18 bases between them. The CDR3 totals 16 residues. In nucleotides, the CDR3 is TGTGCCAGTTTAGGTCGCGGGGCGGAGGCCAAAAACATTCAGTACTTC. Translation: CASLGRGAEAKNIQYF.

In DNA form, the CDR3 reads TGTGCCAGCAGCCAAGAATGGGGCTCTAGCACAGATACGCAGTATTTT. Translated: CASSQEWGSSTDTQYF. The chain couples TRBV14 to TRBJ2-3, with a tentative D call TRBD1 (5 bases). V gave up 0 bases and J gave up 0 bases, with 10 bases separating them. CDR1 and CDR2 (germline): SGHDN, FVKESK. The CDR3 loop spans 16 amino acids. Looking up the rest from reference TRBV14 and TRBJ2-3 gives the full variable domain: EAGVTQFPSHSVIEKGQTVTLRCDPISGHDNLYWYRRVMGKEIKFLLHFVKESKQDESGMPNNRFLAERTGGTYSTLKVQPAELEDSGVYFCASSQEWGSSTDTQYFGPGTRLTVL.